Sequencing of this TCR beta chain was carried out in a study of T-cell reconstitution after alpha-beta-depleted transplantation in children. The trim removed 0 bases at V and 9 bases at J, leaving 5 bases unmatched. The CDR3 has 15 amino acids. The germline CDR1 and CDR2 sequences are ENHRY and SYGVKD. In its sample, this clonotype was seen a few times. Molecular barcoding with unique molecular identifiers was used for the TCRbeta library. A single record per CDR3 protein comes from TCRdb applying MiXCR to the PCR reads. This table has hundreds of thousands of distinct CDR3 sequences, 18% appearing once.

The source material was PBMCs from the stem cell graft donor, sampled from the stem cell graft. The gene calls are TRBV10-3 and TRBJ2-1; the match to TRBD2 covers 10 bases. This TCR was sampled from a human donor who donated a stem cell graft to a child with acute lymphoblastic leukemia. The CDR3 DNA reads TGTGCCATCAGTGAGTCAGCTAGCGGGAGTGGTGAGCAGTTCTTC. This codes for CAISESASGSGEQFF.